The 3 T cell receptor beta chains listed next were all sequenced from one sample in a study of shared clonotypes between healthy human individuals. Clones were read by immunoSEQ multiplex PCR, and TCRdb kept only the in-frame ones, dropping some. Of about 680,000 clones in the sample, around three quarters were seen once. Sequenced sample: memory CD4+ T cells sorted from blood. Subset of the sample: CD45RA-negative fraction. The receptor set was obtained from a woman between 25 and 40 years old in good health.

In nucleotides, the CDR3 is TGTGCCAGCAGTTCGGAGGGTTATGAGCAGTTCTTC. It is translated as CASSSEGYEQFF. The genes are TRBV27 and TRBJ2-1; maybe TRBD2 (6 bases). Germline loops: CDR1 MNHEY, CDR2 SMNVEV (reference sequence). The CDR3 consists of 12 residues. Deletions cut 4 bases from V and 8 bases from J, with 9 bases between.

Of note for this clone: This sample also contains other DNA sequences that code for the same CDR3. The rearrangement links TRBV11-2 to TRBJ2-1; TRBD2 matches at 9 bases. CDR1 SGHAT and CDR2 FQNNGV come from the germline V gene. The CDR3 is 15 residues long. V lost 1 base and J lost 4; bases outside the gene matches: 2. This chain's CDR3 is CASSLVAGGYNEQFF. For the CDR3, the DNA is TGTGCCAGCAGCTTAGTCGCGGGAGGGTACAATGAGCAGTTCTTC.

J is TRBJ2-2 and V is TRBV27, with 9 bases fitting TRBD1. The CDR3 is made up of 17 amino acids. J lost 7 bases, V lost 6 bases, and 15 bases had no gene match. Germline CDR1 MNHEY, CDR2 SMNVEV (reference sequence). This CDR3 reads CASRARRTGAQVGELFF. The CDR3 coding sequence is TGTGCCAGCAGGGCAAGGCGGACAGGGGCGCAGGTCGGGGAGCTGTTTTTT.